The rows below give T cell receptor beta chains drawn from one sample of a study of blood T cell repertoires in COVID-19. Clones were sequenced by immunoSEQ multiplex PCR, and TCRdb holds only the in-frame ones, with some missing. The sample includes about 300,000 clones, approximately 88% of them seen just once. Sequenced: peripheral blood. These receptor sequences come from a woman aged 25-40 years who had recovered from COVID-19. Both conserved end residues are part of each CDR3. D genes are given only for firm matches. Clone size is shown for a subset of rows, as once, few, many or a class of expanded clone.

D	V	J	size	CDR3	DNA
.	TRBV9	TRBJ1-2	few	CASSVDRNYGYTF	TGTGCCAGCAGCGTAGACAGAAACTATGGCTACACCTTC
.	TRBV12-3/TRBV12-4	TRBJ2-1	.	CASSPRGYNEQFF	TGTGCCAGCAGCCCTCGGGGCTACAATGAGCAGTTCTTC
TRBD1	TRBV18	TRBJ1-5	.	CASSPYRTGSNQPQHF	TGTGCCAGCTCACCTTATCGGACAGGGTCCAATCAGCCCCAGCATTTT
TRBD1	TRBV9	TRBJ2-5	.	CASSVGPTGPSETQYF	TGTGCCAGCAGCGTAGGACCGACAGGGCCCTCAGAGACCCAGTACTTC
.	TRBV28	TRBJ1-6	.	CASSLRDWYSPLHF	TGTGCCAGCAGTCTCCGGGACTGGTATTCACCCCTCCACTTT
.	TRBV20-1	TRBJ1-6	few	CSSTGTPLHF	TGCAGTAGCACAGGAACACCCCTCCACTTT
.	TRBV7-9	TRBJ1-2	.	CASSLRGGYGYTF	TGTGCCAGCAGCCTCAGGGGCGGCTATGGCTACACCTTC
TRBD1	TRBV15	TRBJ1-2	.	CATSRDTGTGYYGYTF	TGTGCCACCAGCAGAGATACGGGGACAGGTTACTATGGCTACACCTTC
.	TRBV27	TRBJ1-6	.	CASTAGSLNSPLHF	TGTGCCAGCACCGCCGGGTCGTTGAATTCACCCCTCCACTTT
.	TRBV4-3	TRBJ1-1	.	CASSHQGMNTEAFF	TGCGCCAGCAGCCACCAGGGGATGAACACTGAAGCTTTCTTT
TRBD1	TRBV5-5	TRBJ2-1	once	CASSTRTGEDNEQFF	TGTGCCAGCAGCACCAGGACAGGGGAGGACAATGAGCAGTTCTTC
.	TRBV20-1	TRBJ1-4	.	CSARDRRQLFF	TGCAGTGCTAGAGATCGGAGGCAACTGTTTTTT
TRBD1	TRBV28	TRBJ2-2	.	CASSRLTGVSNTGELFF	TGTGCCAGCAGCCGTCTCACAGGGGTCTCTAACACCGGGGAGCTGTTTTTT
TRBD1	TRBV11-2	TRBJ2-7	.	CASSPGPGQGSYEQYF	TGTGCCAGCAGCCCTGGGCCGGGACAGGGATCCTACGAGCAGTACTTC
TRBD1	TRBV5-1	TRBJ1-1	.	CASSNRDSNTEAFF	TGCGCCAGCAGCAATCGGGACAGCAACACTGAAGCTTTCTTT
TRBD1	TRBV6-1	TRBJ2-3	.	CASSEQGDTDTQYF	TGTGCCAGCAGTGAACAGGGGGACACAGATACGCAGTATTTT
.	TRBV4-1	TRBJ1-3	.	CASSQGGRGGLAGNTIYF	TGCGCCAGCAGCCAAGGGGGAAGAGGGGGTCTAGCTGGAAACACCATATATTTT
.	TRBV7-9	TRBJ1-4	.	CASSSRGAATNEKLFF	TGTGCCAGCAGCTCGCGGGGGGCAGCAACTAATGAAAAACTGTTTTTT
.	TRBV7-9	TRBJ2-1	.	CASSLMGEGNEQFF	TGTGCCAGCAGCTTAATGGGTGAGGGTAATGAGCAGTTCTTC
TRBD2	TRBV27	TRBJ2-7	.	CASSLLSGGLSYEQYF	TGTGCCAGCAGTTTACTCAGCGGGGGGCTCTCCTACGAGCAGTACTTC
.	TRBV28	TRBJ1-5	.	CASSLFGTSNQPQHF	TGTGCCAGCAGTTTATTTGGCACTAGCAATCAGCCCCAGCATTTT
.	TRBV2	TRBJ2-3	.	CASSLTDTQYF	TGTGCCAGCAGCCTCACAGATACGCAGTATTTT
.	TRBV4-3	TRBJ1-6	few	CASSQDTGIGSSYNSPLHF	TGCGCCAGCAGCCAAGATACGGGAATCGGGAGCTCCTATAATTCACCCCTCCACTTT
TRBD1	TRBV4-1	TRBJ2-7	.	CASRHRTGDAYEQYF	TGCGCCAGCAGGCATAGGACAGGGGATGCCTACGAGCAGTACTTC
.	TRBV6-5	TRBJ1-5	.	CASSLDRNQPQHF	TGTGCCAGCAGCCTCGACAGGAATCAGCCCCAGCATTTT
.	TRBV28	TRBJ1-4	.	CASSLEAEKLFF	TGTGCCAGCAGTTTAGAGGCCGAAAAACTGTTTTTT
TRBD1	TRBV18	TRBJ1-5	.	CASSPRRQGADQPQHF	TGTGCCAGCTCACCAAGGAGACAGGGGGCGGATCAGCCCCAGCATTTT
.	TRBV12-3/TRBV12-4	TRBJ1-4	.	CASTAGGEKLFF	TGTGCCAGCACCGCGGGAGGCGAAAAACTGTTTTTT
.	TRBV7-3	TRBJ2-2	.	CASSPDGGLNTGELFF	TGTGCCAGCAGCCCCGACGGGGGGCTGAATACCGGGGAGCTGTTTTTT
.	TRBV5-1	TRBJ2-3	.	CASSLTPGLLDTQYF	TGCGCCAGCAGCTTAACACCGGGACTTCTAGATACGCAGTATTTT
TRBD1	TRBV18	TRBJ1-2	.	CASSPPSPQGADYGYTF	TGTGCCAGCTCACCACCCTCACCTCAGGGGGCTGACTATGGCTACACCTTC
TRBD1	TRBV28	TRBJ2-7	.	CASSHSAGGRYEQYF	TGTGCCAGCAGTCACAGCGCAGGGGGTAGGTACGAGCAGTACTTC
.	TRBV18	TRBJ2-3	.	CASSPTRVSTDTQYF	TGTGCCAGCTCACCGACCAGGGTTAGCACAGATACGCAGTATTTT
.	TRBV4-1	TRBJ2-2	.	CASSQDEGRGTGELFF	TGCGCCAGCAGCCAAGACGAGGGTAGAGGCACCGGGGAGCTGTTTTTT
.	TRBV27	TRBJ2-7	.	CASSSGLSLSSYEQYF	TGTGCCAGCAGTTCGGGACTCTCACTGAGCTCCTACGAGCAGTACTTC
TRBD1	TRBV4-3	TRBJ1-2	.	CASSSQGAFYGYTF	TGCGCCAGCAGCTCCCAGGGGGCCTTCTATGGCTACACCTTC
TRBD1	TRBV6-1	TRBJ2-3	.	CASSDTGGFGFVGFPDTQYF	TGTGCCAGCAGTGATACAGGGGGCTTTGGGTTCGTCGGTTTCCCAGATACGCAGTATTTT
.	TRBV2	TRBJ2-5	.	CASTPERILATQYF	TGTGCCAGCACTCCCGAGAGGATTTTAGCGACCCAGTACTTC
.	TRBV4-1	TRBJ2-1	.	CASSRIYRADSEQFF	TGCGCCAGCTCCCGAATTTACAGGGCCGACAGTGAGCAGTTCTTC
TRBD2	TRBV28	TRBJ2-3	.	CASSSPGGPSTDTQYF	TGTGCCAGCAGTTCCCCGGGGGGGCCTAGCACAGATACGCAGTATTTT
.	TRBV28	TRBJ1-5	.	CASSPIGQRAQHF	TGTGCCAGCAGTCCCATCGGCCAGCGCGCCCAGCATTTT
TRBD1	TRBV5-6	TRBJ2-4	.	CASSPRTGGNIQYF	TGTGCCAGCAGCCCACGGACAGGGGGAAACATTCAGTACTTC
TRBD2	TRBV15	TRBJ2-3	.	CATRGRGESDTQYF	TGTGCCACGCGGGGGCGGGGGGAATCAGATACGCAGTATTTT
TRBD2	TRBV5-4	TRBJ2-3	.	CASTRTSGGADTQYF	TGTGCCAGCACTCGGACTAGCGGGGGGGCGGATACGCAGTATTTT
.	TRBV2	TRBJ1-6	.	CASKAGEGSPLHF	TGTGCCAGCAAGGCAGGGGAGGGTTCACCCCTCCACTTT
.	TRBV18	TRBJ2-1	.	CASSPGQPPYNEQFF	TGTGCCAGCTCACCCGGACAGCCACCTTACAATGAGCAGTTCTTC
TRBD1	TRBV19	TRBJ1-5	.	CASRWGTVYSNQPQHF	TGTGCCAGTAGATGGGGGACAGTCTATAGCAATCAGCCCCAGCATTTT
.	TRBV6-5	TRBJ1-2	once	CASSYSTGQGQFGYTF	TGTGCCAGCAGTTATAGCACCGGGCAGGGCCAATTTGGCTACACCTTC
TRBD1	TRBV6-5	TRBJ1-1	.	CASRRLQGTEAFF	TGTGCCAGCAGGCGACTACAGGGGACTGAAGCTTTCTTT
TRBD1	TRBV5-6	TRBJ1-3	.	CASSFGTGLGNTIYF	TGTGCCAGCAGCTTCGGGACAGGGCTCGGAAACACCATATATTTT
TRBD1	TRBV3-1/TRBV3-2	TRBJ1-3	.	CASSPTDRGGNTIYF	TGTGCCAGCAGCCCCACGGACAGGGGTGGAAACACCATATATTTT
TRBD2	TRBV27	TRBJ2-5	.	CATARTRGQETQYF	TGTGCCACTGCCAGGACTAGAGGGCAAGAGACCCAGTACTTC
TRBD1	TRBV9	TRBJ1-1	.	CASSLGGGADEAFF	TGTGCCAGCAGCTTAGGAGGGGGCGCGGATGAAGCTTTCTTT
.	TRBV19	TRBJ1-4	.	CASSIDPRRGGEKLFF	TGTGCCAGTAGTATAGATCCCCGACGCGGGGGAGAAAAACTGTTTTTT